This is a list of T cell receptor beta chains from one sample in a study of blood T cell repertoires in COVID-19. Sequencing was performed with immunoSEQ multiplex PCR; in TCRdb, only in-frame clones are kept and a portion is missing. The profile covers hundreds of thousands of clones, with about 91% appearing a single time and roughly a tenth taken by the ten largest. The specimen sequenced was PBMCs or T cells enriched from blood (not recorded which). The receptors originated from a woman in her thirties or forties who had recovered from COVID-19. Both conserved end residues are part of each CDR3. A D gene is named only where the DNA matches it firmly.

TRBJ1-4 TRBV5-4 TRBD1 TGTGCCAGCAGCCTAGACAGGGGCCTGGGTGAAAAACTGTTTTTT CASSLDRGLGEKLFF
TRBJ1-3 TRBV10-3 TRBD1 TGTGCCATCAGTGAGTGGACTGGGGACAGCCACTCTGGAAACACCATATATTTT CAISEWTGDSHSGNTIYF
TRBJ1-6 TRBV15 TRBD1 TGTGCCACCAGCAGAGGCCGGGACAGTAATTCACCCCTCCACTTT CATSRGRDSNSPLHF
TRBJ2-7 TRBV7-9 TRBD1 TGTGCCAGCAGCTCGGGACAGGGGGCTAAGCAGTACTTC CASSSGQGAKQYF
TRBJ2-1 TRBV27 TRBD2 TGTGCCAGCAGTTCCGGAGTAGCGGGAGGATCACTCTCCTACAATGAGCAGTTCTTC CASSSGVAGGSLSYNEQFF
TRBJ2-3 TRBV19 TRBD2 TGTGCCAGTAGTATCGGCCCTAGCGGGGGGCTTTTCACAGATACGCAGTATTTT CASSIGPSGGLFTDTQYF
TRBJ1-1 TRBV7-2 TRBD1 TGTGCCAGCAGCTTTCAGGGGGCGGACACTGAAGCTTTCTTT CASSFQGADTEAFF
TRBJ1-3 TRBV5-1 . TGCGCCAGCAGCTTGGACGAGGGTTCTACTCACACCATATATTTT CASSLDEGSTHTIYF
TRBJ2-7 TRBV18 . TGTGCCAGCTCACCCAATACAAGGAGCCGATCCTACGAGCAGTACTTC CASSPNTRSRSYEQYF
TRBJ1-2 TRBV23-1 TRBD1 TGCGCCAGCAGTCAATCCCGAGGGAAACAGGGGGGATCACCTGGCTACACCTTC CASSQSRGKQGGSPGYTF
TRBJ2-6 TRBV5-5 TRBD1 TGTGCCAGCAGCTCGGGACAGGGTGACTTTGGTGGGGCCAACGTCCTGACTTTC CASSSGQGDFGGANVLTF
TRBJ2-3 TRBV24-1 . TGTGCCACCAGTGATTTAGGGGCGTCTACGGATACGCAGTATTTT CATSDLGASTDTQYF